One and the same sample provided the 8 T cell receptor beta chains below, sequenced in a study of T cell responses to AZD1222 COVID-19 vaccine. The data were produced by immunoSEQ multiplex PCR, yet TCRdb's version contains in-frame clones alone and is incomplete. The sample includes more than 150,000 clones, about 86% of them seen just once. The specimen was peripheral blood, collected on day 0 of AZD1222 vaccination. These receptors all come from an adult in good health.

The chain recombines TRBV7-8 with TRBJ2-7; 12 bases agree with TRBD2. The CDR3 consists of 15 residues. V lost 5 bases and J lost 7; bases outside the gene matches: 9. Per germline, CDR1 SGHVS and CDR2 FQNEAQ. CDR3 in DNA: TGTGCCAGCAGCCCCCGACTAGCGGGAGTAGGGGAGCAGTACTTC. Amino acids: CASSPRLAGVGEQYF.

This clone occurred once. CDR3 sequence (DNA): TGTGCCACCAGTGATTCACGAGAGGGGCCCTCGAATCAGCCCCAGCATTTT. Translation: CATSDSREGPSNQPQHF. The V gene is TRBV24-1, the J gene TRBJ1-5, with a tentative D call TRBD1 (5 bases). The V end was cut by 2 bases, the J end by 4 bases, with 17 bases between. The germline CDR1 and CDR2 sequences are KGHDR and SFDVKD. The CDR3 totals 17 residues.

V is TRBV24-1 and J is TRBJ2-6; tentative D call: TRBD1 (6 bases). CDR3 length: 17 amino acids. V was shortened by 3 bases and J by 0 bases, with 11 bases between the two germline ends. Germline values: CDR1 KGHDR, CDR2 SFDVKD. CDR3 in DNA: TGTGCCACCAGTGATATCCAGGGACACTCTGGGGCCAACGTCCTGACTTTC. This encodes CATSDIQGHSGANVLTF.

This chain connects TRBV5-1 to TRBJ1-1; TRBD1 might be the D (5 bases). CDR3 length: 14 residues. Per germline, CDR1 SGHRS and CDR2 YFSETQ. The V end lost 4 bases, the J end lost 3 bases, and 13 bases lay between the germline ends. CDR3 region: CASSPRLGDTEAFF. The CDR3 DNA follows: TGCGCCAGCAGCCCGCGGCTGGGGGACACTGAAGCTTTCTTT.

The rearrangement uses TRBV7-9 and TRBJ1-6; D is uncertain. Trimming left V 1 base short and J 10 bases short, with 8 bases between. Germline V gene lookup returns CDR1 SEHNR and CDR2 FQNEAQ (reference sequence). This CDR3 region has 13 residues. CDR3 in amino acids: CASSLERESPLHF. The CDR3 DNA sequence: TGTGCCAGCAGCTTAGAAAGGGAATCACCCCTCCACTTT. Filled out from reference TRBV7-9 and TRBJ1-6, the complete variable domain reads DTGVSQNPRHKITKRGQNVTFRCDPISEHNRLYWYRQTLGQGPEFLTYFQNEAQLEKSRLLSDRFSAERPKGSFSTLEIQRTEQGDSAMYLCASSLERESPLHFGNGTRLTVT.

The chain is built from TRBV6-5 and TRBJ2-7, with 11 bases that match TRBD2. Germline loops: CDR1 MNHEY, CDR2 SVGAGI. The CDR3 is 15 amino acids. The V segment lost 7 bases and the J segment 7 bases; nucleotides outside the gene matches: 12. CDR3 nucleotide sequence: TGTGCCAGCACCCGCTCCACTAGCGGGAGTTATGAGCAGTACTTC. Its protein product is CASTRSTSGSYEQYF.

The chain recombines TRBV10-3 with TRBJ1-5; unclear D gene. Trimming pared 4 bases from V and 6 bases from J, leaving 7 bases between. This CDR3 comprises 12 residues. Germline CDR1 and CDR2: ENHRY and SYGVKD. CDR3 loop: CAISGAGQPQHF. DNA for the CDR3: TGTGCCATCAGTGGAGCGGGTCAGCCCCAGCATTTT.

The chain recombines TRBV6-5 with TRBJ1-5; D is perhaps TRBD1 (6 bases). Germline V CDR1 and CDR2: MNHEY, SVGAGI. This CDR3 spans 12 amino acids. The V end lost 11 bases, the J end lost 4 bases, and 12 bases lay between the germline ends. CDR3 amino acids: CAGRTGNQPQHF. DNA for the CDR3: TGTGCCGGCCGCACAGGGAATCAGCCCCAGCATTTT.